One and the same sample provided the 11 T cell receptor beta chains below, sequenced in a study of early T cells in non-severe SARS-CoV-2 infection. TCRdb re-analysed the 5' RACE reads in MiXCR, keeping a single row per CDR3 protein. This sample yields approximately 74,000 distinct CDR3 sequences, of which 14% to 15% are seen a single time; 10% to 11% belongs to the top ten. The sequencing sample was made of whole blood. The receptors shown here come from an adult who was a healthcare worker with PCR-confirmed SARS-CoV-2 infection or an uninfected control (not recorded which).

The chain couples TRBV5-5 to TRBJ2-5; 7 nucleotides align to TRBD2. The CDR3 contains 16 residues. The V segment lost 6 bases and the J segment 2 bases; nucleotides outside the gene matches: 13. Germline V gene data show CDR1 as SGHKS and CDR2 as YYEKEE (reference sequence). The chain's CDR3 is CASNPNPGTNQETQYF. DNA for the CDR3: TGTGCCAGCAACCCTAACCCAGGGACTAATCAAGAGACCCAGTACTTC. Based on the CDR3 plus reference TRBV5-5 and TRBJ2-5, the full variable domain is DAGVTQSPTHLIKTRGQQVTLRCSPISGHKSVSWYQQVLGQGPQFIFQYYEKEERGRGNFPDRFSARQFPNYSSELNVNALLLGDSALYLCASNPNPGTNQETQYFGPGTRLLVL.

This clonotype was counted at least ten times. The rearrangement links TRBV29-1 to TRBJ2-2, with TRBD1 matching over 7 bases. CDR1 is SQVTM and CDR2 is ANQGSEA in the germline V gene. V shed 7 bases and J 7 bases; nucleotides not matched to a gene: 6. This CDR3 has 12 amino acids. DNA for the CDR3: TGCAGCGCGGGACAGTCGGACGGGGAGCTGTTTTTT. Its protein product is CSAGQSDGELFF.

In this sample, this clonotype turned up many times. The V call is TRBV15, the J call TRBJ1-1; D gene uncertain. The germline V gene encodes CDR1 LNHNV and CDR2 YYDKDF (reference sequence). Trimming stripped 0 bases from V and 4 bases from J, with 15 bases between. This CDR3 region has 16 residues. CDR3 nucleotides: TGTGCCACCAGCAGAGATGGGTGGGAAGGGAGCACTGAAGCTTTCTTT. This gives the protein CATSRDGWEGSTEAFF.

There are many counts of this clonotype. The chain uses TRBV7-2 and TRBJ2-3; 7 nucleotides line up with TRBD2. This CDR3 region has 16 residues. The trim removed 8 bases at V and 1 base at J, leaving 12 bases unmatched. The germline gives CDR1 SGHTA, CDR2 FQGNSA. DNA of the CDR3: TGTGCCAGCGGAACCGGGGGGTCCCTCGGCACAGATACGCAGTATTTT. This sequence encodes CASGTGGSLGTDTQYF.

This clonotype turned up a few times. CDR3: CASCQGEGYGYTF. The CDR3 nucleotides read TGTGCCAGCTGCCAGGGGGAGGGCTATGGCTACACCTTC. The chain carries TRBV6-5 and TRBJ1-2, with 7 bases fitting TRBD1. The CDR3 totals 13 residues. Germline V gives CDR1 MNHEY, CDR2 SVGAGI. Losses at the gene ends were 8 bases for V and 4 bases for J; bases not matched to a gene: 7.

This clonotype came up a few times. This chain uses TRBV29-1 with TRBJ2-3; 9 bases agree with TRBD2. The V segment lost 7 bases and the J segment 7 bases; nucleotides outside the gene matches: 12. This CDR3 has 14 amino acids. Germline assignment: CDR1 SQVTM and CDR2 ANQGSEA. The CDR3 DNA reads TGCAGCGCCATCTCCGGCGGGGGGGCCCATACGCAGTATTTT. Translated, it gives CSAISGGGAHTQYF.

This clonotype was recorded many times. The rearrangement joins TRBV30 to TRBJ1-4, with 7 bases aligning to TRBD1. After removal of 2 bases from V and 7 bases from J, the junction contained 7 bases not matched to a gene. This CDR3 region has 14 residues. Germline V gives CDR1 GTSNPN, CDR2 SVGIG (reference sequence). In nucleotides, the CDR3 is TGTGCCTGGAGTCCGACAGGGAGGAGTGAAAAACTGTTTTTT. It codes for CAWSPTGRSEKLFF.

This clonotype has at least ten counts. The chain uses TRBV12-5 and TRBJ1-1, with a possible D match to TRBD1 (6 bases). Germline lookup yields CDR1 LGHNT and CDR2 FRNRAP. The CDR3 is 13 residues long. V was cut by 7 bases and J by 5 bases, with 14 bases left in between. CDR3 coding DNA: TGTGCTAGTGACAGGGCCTTAAGAACTGAAGCTTTCTTT. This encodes CASDRALRTEAFF.

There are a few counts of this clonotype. CDR3 residues: CSASPLAGDGQETQYF. CDR3 nucleotide sequence: TGCAGTGCTAGCCCACTAGCGGGGGACGGTCAAGAGACCCAGTACTTC. The chain couples TRBV20-1 to TRBJ2-5; 11 bases match TRBD2. CDR3 size: 16 residues. From germline, CDR1 is DFQATT and CDR2 SNEGSKA (reference sequence). The trim removed 3 bases at V and 2 bases at J, leaving 8 bases unmatched.

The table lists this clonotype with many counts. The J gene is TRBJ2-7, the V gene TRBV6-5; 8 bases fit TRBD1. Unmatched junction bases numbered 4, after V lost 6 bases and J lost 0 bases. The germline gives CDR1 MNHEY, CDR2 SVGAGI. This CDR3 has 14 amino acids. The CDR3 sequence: CASSRDRSSYEQYF. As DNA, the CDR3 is TGTGCCAGCAGCCGGGACAGGAGCTCCTACGAGCAGTACTTC.

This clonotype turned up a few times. CDR3 sequence reads: CASGGTGDNEKLFF. The CDR3 DNA reads as TGTGCCAGCGGTGGGACAGGCGATAATGAAAAACTGTTTTTT. The V gene is TRBV12-3 or TRBV12-4, the J gene TRBJ1-4; 8 bases align to TRBD1. J lost 4 bases, V lost 8 bases, and 6 bases had no gene match. The CDR3 runs to 14 residues.